This T cell receptor beta chain emerged from a study of cytomegalovirus exposure and HLA in healthy donors. V lost 5 bases and J lost 3; bases outside the gene matches: 6. Germline V gene sequence: CDR1 MNHEY, CDR2 SMNVEV (reference sequence). The CDR3 spans 15 residues. In the PCR, 60 Vbeta and 13 Jbeta primers were used. The method was immunoSEQ multiplex PCR; TCRdb's version includes in-frame clones alone and lacks a portion of them. The table records under 150,000 clones, 60% to 80% of them present only once. Study-wide results and caveats: An analysis done earlier found most TCR beta V segments productive about 90% or about 30% of the time. Looking again later, the authors saw that most CMV-associated TCR beta chains seemed HLA-restricted. A later analysis associated 15,000 or so TCR beta sequences with HLA alleles at a 0.05 false discovery rate. When analyzed later, a missense DCLRE1C variant was found to be linked to TCR beta V- and J-gene trimming.

Worth noting for this clone: The antigen is undetermined.

The rearrangement links TRBV27 to TRBJ2-1; 8 bases map to TRBD2. Sequencing used PBMCs. This sequence originates from a woman in her 30s in good health and CMV-seronegative. The CDR3, as DNA: TGTGCCAGCAGTCTAGGCGCGGGGGGCTACAATGAGCAGTTCTTC. Translated, it gives CASSLGAGGYNEQFF.